Below, 20 T cell receptor beta chains from the same sample are listed, as sequenced in a study of T cell clusters in autoimmune cytopenias. One tube held mixed TRB-A and TRB-B primer pools for touch-down PCR. Using the multiplex PCR reads, TCRdb records one entry per CDR3 protein without DNA. This table holds roughly 11,000 distinct CDR3 sequences. Each sample's input was 200 to 300 ng genomic DNA, roughly 40,000 genome equivalents. This sample also appeared in a second study, on T cell repertoires in aging, cancer and after chemotherapy.

The sample consisted of peripheral blood. The receptors derive from a human donor in good health.

The rearrangement uses TRBV29-1 and TRBJ1-2. Germline CDR1 is SQVTM and CDR2 is ANQGSEA. The CDR3 runs 17 residues. CDR3 sequence reads: CSVEILAVGLRGYGYTF.

CDR3: CASSFVAGGTDTQYF. The V gene is TRBV28, the J gene TRBJ2-3; TCRdb proposes TRBD2, but this gene call is untestable without DNA. The CDR3 has 15 residues. In germline, CDR1 is MDHEN, CDR2 SYDVKM.

V usage is TRBV10-3 and J usage is TRBJ1-4; TCRdb's D gene call, TRBD1, goes unchecked for lack of DNA. Per germline, CDR1 ENHRY and CDR2 SYGVKD. This CDR3 spans 16 amino acids. The CDR3 reads CAISGSVFGQNEKLFF.

The chain recombines TRBV7-2 with TRBJ2-3; TCRdb's D call, TRBD2, is unchecked because there is no DNA. Germline CDR1 reads SGHTA; CDR2 reads FQGNSA. The CDR3 runs 17 residues. The CDR3 sequence: CASSSTVLVGSPDTQYF.

This clonotype is classed as large (0.1 to 1%) by frequency. This chain joins TRBV6-5 and TRBJ1-1; there is no DNA to check the TCRdb D call of TRBD1. The CDR3 has 13 amino acids. Germline CDR1 and CDR2: MNHEY and SVGAGI. This chain's CDR3 is CASRYEGAVEAFF.

This sequence joins TRBV2 and TRBJ2-2; TCRdb's D gene call, TRBD1, goes unchecked for lack of DNA. The CDR3 runs 15 residues. Germline V lookup: CDR1 SNHLY, CDR2 FYNNEI. The CDR3 sequence: CASRPGQGLSGELFF.

The V gene is TRBV4-3, the J gene TRBJ2-1; TCRdb outputs TRBD1, but without DNA this stays unchecked. The CDR3 is 16 amino acids. Germline CDR1 is LGHNA and CDR2 is YSLEER. CDR3 loop: CASSQPTGHTDNEQFF.

This chain uses TRBV20-1 with TRBJ2-5; the D call from TCRdb, TRBD1, cannot be confirmed without DNA. Germline CDR1 is DFQATT and CDR2 is SNEGSKA (reference sequence). The CDR3 is made up of 13 amino acids. CDR3 loop: CSAIQGKGETQYF.

J is TRBJ2-7 and V is TRBV6-2 or TRBV6-3. This CDR3 contains 15 residues. CDR1 and CDR2 from the germline V gene are MNHEY and SVGEGT. Here the CDR3 reads CASSYLGQGSYEQYF.

Measured by frequency, this clonotype is medium-sized. The chain links TRBV15 to TRBJ2-1; TCRdb proposes TRBD1, but this gene call is untestable without DNA. The CDR3 is 14 amino acids. Germline V gene lookup returns CDR1 LNHNV and CDR2 YYDKDF (reference sequence). The CDR3 loop reads CATSRGGAENEQFF. Full variable domain (outside the CDR3, taken from reference TRBV15 and TRBJ2-1): DAMVIQNPRYQVTQFGKPVTLSCSQTLNHNVMYWYQQKSSQAPKLLFHYYDKDFNNEADTPDNFQSRRPNTSFCFLDIRSPGLGDTAMYLCATSRGGAENEQFFGPGTRLTVL.

The chain has TRBV7-2 and TRBJ2-3; TCRdb's assignment of TRBD1 cannot be checked, as there is no DNA. CDR3 length: 14 residues. The germline V gene encodes CDR1 SGHTA and CDR2 FQGNSA. The CDR3 spells CASSRTGGSDTQYF.

The chain combines TRBV19 with TRBJ1-5; TCRdb selects TRBD1, and the lack of DNA leaves this call unchecked. In germline, CDR1 is LNHDA, CDR2 SQIVND (reference sequence). This CDR3 spans 12 amino acids. The chain's CDR3 is CASRQGWQPQHF.

V is TRBV6-5 and J is TRBJ2-3; the D call from TCRdb, TRBD1, cannot be confirmed without DNA. The CDR3 is 14 amino acids. CDR1 MNHEY and CDR2 SVGAGI come from the germline V gene. This CDR3 reads CASSEGGGADTQYF.

The V gene is TRBV12-3 or TRBV12-4, the J gene TRBJ2-7. This CDR3 is 12 amino acids long. The CDR3 reads CASSFGDYEQYF.

The rearrangement links TRBV18 to TRBJ2-3. Germline assignment: CDR1 KGHSH and CDR2 LQKENI. The CDR3 spans 11 residues. The CDR3 here is CASSPQDTQYF. Combining the CDR3 with reference TRBV18 and TRBJ2-3 gives the whole variable domain NAGVMQNPRHLVRRRGQEARLRCSPMKGHSHVYWYRQLPEEGLKFMVYLQKENIIDESGMPKERFSAEFPKEGPSILRIQQVVRGDSAAYFCASSPQDTQYFGPGTRLTVL.

According to its frequency, this clonotype is medium-sized. This sequence joins TRBV19 and TRBJ2-7; the TRBD1 assignment by TCRdb is unverifiable without DNA. There are 16 residues in the CDR3. The germline V gene encodes CDR1 LNHDA and CDR2 SQIVND (reference sequence). The CDR3 sequence is CASSPRQSLRRYEQYF.

This sequence joins TRBV7-2 and TRBJ2-7; TCRdb picks TRBD1, but there is no DNA to check that call. CDR1 and CDR2 from the germline V gene are SGHTA and FQGNSA. CDR3 size: 15 residues. CDR3 residues: CASSFQGGEDYEQYF. Based on the CDR3 plus reference TRBV7-2 and TRBJ2-7, the full variable domain is GAGVSQSPSNKVTEKGKDVELRCDPISGHTALYWYRQSLGQGLEFLIYFQGNSAPDKSGLPSDRFSAERTGGSVSTLTIQRTQQEDSAVYLCASSFQGGEDYEQYFGPGTRLTVT.

This clonotype is identified as medium-sized from frequency. This chain uses TRBV19 with TRBJ2-2; TCRdb's D call of TRBD1 is untestable without DNA. Looked up from germline, CDR1 is LNHDA and CDR2 is SQIVND (reference sequence). There are 15 residues in the CDR3. The chain's CDR3 is CASSRTGGLTGELFF.

The rearrangement uses TRBV5-1 and TRBJ1-1; TCRdb's D call of TRBD1 is untestable without DNA. The CDR3 runs 14 residues. CDR1 and CDR2 from the germline V gene are SGHRS and YFSETQ. CDR3 sequence: CASSSEGQGTEAFF.

By frequency, this clonotype is medium-sized. The chain recombines TRBV27 with TRBJ2-1. The CDR3 has 15 residues. The germline V gene has CDR1 MNHEY and CDR2 SMNVEV (reference sequence). CDR3 in amino acids: CASSLVAVSTSEQFF.